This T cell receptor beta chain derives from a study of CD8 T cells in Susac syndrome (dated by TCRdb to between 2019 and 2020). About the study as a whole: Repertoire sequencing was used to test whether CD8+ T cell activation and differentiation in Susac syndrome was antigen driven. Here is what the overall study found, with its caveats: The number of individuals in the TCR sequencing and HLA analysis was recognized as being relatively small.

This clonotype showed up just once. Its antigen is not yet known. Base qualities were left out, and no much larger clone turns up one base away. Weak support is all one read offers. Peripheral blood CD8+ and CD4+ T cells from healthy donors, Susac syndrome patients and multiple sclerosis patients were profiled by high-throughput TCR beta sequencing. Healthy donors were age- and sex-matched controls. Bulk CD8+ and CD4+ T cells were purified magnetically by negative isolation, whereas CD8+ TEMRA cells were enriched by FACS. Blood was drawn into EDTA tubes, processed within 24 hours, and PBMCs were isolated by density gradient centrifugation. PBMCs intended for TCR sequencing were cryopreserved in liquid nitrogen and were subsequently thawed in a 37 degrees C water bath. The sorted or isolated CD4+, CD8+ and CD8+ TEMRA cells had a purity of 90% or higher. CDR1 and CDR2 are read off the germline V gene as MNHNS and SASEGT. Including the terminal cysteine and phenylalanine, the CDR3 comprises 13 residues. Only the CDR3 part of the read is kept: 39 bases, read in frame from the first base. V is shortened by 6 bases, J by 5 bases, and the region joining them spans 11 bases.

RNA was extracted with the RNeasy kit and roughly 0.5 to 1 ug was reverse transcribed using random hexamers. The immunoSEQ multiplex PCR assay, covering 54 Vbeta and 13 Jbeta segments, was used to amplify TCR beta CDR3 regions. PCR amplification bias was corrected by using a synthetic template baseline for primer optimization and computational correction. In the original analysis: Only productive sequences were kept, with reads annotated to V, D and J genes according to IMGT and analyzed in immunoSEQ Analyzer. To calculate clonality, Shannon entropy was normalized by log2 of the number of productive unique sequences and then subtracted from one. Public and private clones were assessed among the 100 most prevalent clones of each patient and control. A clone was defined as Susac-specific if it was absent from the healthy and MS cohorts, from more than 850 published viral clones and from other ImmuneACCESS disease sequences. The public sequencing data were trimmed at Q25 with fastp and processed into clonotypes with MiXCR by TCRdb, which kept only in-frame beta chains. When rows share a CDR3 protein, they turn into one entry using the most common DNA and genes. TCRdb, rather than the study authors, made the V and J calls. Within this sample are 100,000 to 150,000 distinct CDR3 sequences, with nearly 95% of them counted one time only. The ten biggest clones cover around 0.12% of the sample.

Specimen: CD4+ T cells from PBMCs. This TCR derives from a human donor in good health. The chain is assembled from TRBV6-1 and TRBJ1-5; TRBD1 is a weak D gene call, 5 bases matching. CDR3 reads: CASRKTVDQPQHF. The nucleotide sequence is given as TGTGCCAGCAGGAAGACAGTGGATCAGCCCCAGCATTTT.